This passage covers 21 T cell receptor beta chains from one sample sequenced in a study of siplizumab effects on memory and regulatory T cells. Only in-frame clones appear in the TCRdb table, and some are missing; sequencing was by immunoSEQ multiplex PCR. The sample includes over 60,000 clones, about 90% of them seen just once. The sequenced sample was CD8+ T cells sorted from blood. The origin of the receptors is a human donor in good health.

V usage is TRBV7-6 and J usage is TRBJ2-1; 9 nucleotides line up with TRBD2. The germline V gene has CDR1 SGHVS and CDR2 FNYEAQ. The CDR3 totals 13 residues. V lost 3 bases to trimming and J lost 10 bases; unmatched junction nucleotides: 4. DNA of the CDR3: TGTGCCAGCAGCTTGGGACTAGCTTACGAGCAGTTCTTC. Encoded protein: CASSLGLAYEQFF.

The chain couples TRBV4-1 to TRBJ2-7; weak D call: TRBD2 (7 bases). V shed 4 bases and J shed 3 bases, with 16 bases lying between them. The CDR3 contains 15 residues. Germline loops: CDR1 MGHRA, CDR2 YSYEKL. The CDR3 spells CASSPQEGGGYEQYF. The CDR3 DNA follows: TGCGCCAGCAGCCCCCAGGAGGGGGGGGGCTACGAGCAGTACTTC.

The genes are TRBV7-6 and TRBJ2-7, with 8 bases matching TRBD1. Germline lookup yields CDR1 SGHVS and CDR2 FNYEAQ. The trim removed 5 bases at V and 6 bases at J, leaving 12 bases unmatched. The CDR3 runs to 15 residues. The CDR3 loop is CASSIGQGQRVEQYF. DNA of the CDR3: TGTGCCAGCAGCATCGGACAGGGCCAGCGGGTCGAGCAGTACTTC.

The chain uses TRBV19 and TRBJ2-7; 7 bases line up with TRBD1. This CDR3 has 16 residues. J was trimmed by 2 bases and V by 3 bases; bases with no gene match: 10. Per germline, CDR1 LNHDA and CDR2 SQIVND (reference sequence). Written as DNA, the CDR3 is TGTGCCAGTAGTATGATACCGGGACAGAGTCCCTACGAGCAGTACTTC. Protein product: CASSMIPGQSPYEQYF.

This clone showed up just once. The V and J genes are TRBV2 and TRBJ2-7, with D hard to call. V was pared by 11 bases and J by 1 base, with 9 bases between. From germline, CDR1 is SNHLY and CDR2 FYNNEI. The CDR3 has 11 residues. This CDR3 is CAQPLSYEQYF. The DNA for the CDR3 is TGTGCCCAACCACTGTCCTACGAGCAGTACTTC.

The chain carries TRBV9 and TRBJ2-7, with D unresolved. CDR1 is SGDLS, CDR2 YYNGEE, per germline. CDR3 length: 16 amino acids. V was trimmed by 0 bases and J by 0 bases, leaving 13 bases between them. The CDR3 nucleotides are TGTGCCAGCAGCGTAGAAATCGGGCAGAGCTCCTACGAGCAGTACTTC. Protein: CASSVEIGQSSYEQYF.

The CDR3 reads CASRWQGAGTGELFF. As DNA, the CDR3 is TGTGCCAGTAGATGGCAGGGGGCCGGGACCGGGGAGCTGTTTTTT. The J gene is TRBJ2-2, the V gene TRBV19, with 8 bases lining up with TRBD1. The ends lost 6 bases at V and 5 bases at J; junction bases unmatched: 8. CDR1 is LNHDA, CDR2 SQIVND, per germline (reference sequence). This CDR3 has 15 residues. The variable domain in full, with the rest retrieved from reference TRBV19 and TRBJ2-2, is DGGITQSPKYLFRKEGQNVTLSCEQNLNHDAMYWYRQDPGQGLRLIYYSQIVNDFQKGDIAEGYSVSREKKESFPLTVTSAQKNPTAFYLCASRWQGAGTGELFFGEGSRLTVL.

The chain uses TRBV27 and TRBJ2-2, with unresolved D. Germline CDR1 MNHEY, CDR2 SMNVEV (reference sequence). Trimming shortened V by 3 bases and J by 4 bases, and 12 bases separated the two germline ends. There are 15 residues in the CDR3. This CDR3 reads CASSLNWGSTGELFF. DNA for the CDR3: TGTGCCAGCAGTTTGAACTGGGGAAGCACCGGGGAGCTGTTTTTT.

The chain links TRBV15 to TRBJ2-3; tentative D call: TRBD1 (6 bases). The CDR3 consists of 14 residues. The germline V and J ends were trimmed by 0 bases and 4 bases, with 8 bases remaining between them. CDR1 LNHNV and CDR2 YYDKDF come from the germline V gene (reference sequence). The CDR3 DNA reads TGTGCCACCAGCAGAGACAAGGGGGCAGATACGCAGTATTTT. Its protein product is CATSRDKGADTQYF.

The rearrangement uses TRBV7-2 and TRBJ2-7; TRBD2 agrees at 8 bases. This CDR3 comprises 15 residues. From germline, CDR1 is SGHTA and CDR2 FQGNSA. After removal of 5 bases from V and 4 bases from J, the junction contained 10 bases not matched to a gene. In nucleotides, the CDR3 is TGTGCCAGCAGCCCCACGCTGGCGGGGGGTTACGAGCAGTACTTC. It yields the protein CASSPTLAGGYEQYF.

CDR3 nucleotides: TGTGCCAGCAGCTTGCAACCGGGACAGGGACCTCTAGGGCAGTACTTC. Translated, it gives CASSLQPGQGPLGQYF. This chain uses TRBV5-5 with TRBJ2-7; 9 bases align to TRBD1. The germline V gene encodes CDR1 SGHKS and CDR2 YYEKEE (reference sequence). The CDR3 runs 16 residues. The J segment lost 9 bases and the V segment lost 1 base, leaving 14 bases of the junction unmatched.

The V call is TRBV9, the J call TRBJ2-2; 8 bases match TRBD2. This CDR3 spans 15 amino acids. After removal of 0 bases from V and 4 bases from J, the junction contained 2 bases not matched to a gene. Germline CDR1 is SGDLS and CDR2 is YYNGEE. CDR3 sequence: CASSVAGGGTGELFF. CDR3 coding DNA: TGTGCCAGCAGCGTAGCCGGGGGGGGCACCGGGGAGCTGTTTTTT.

Here the CDR3 DNA reads TGTGCCAGCAGCCCTCCCCAGGGGCGAATCTACAATGAGCAGTTCTTC. Residues: CASSPPQGRIYNEQFF. The rearrangement uses TRBV9 and TRBJ2-1; TRBD1 might be the D (6 bases). Germline V CDR1 and CDR2: SGDLS, YYNGEE. V lost 4 bases, J lost 3 bases, and 17 bases lay in between. This CDR3 spans 16 amino acids.

The rearrangement links TRBV2 to TRBJ1-5; D unresolved. Trimming stripped 4 bases from V and 3 bases from J, with 13 bases between. Germline V gene sequence: CDR1 SNHLY, CDR2 FYNNEI. The CDR3 totals 15 residues. The CDR3 loop reads CASSVIGISNQPQHF. As DNA, the CDR3 is TGTGCCAGCAGTGTAATAGGAATTTCCAATCAGCCCCAGCATTTT.

This chain links TRBV5-6 with TRBJ2-5, with D possibly matching TRBD1 (8 bases). CDR1 is SGHDT, CDR2 YYEEEE, per germline. The V and J ends lost 2 bases and 5 bases respectively, with 16 bases between them. This CDR3 is built from 15 residues. The CDR3 DNA follows: TGTGCCAGCAGCTTAGCGGGACAGGATAGGGAGACCCAGTACTTC. Its translation is CASSLAGQDRETQYF.

The chain is built from TRBV5-1 and TRBJ2-3; maybe TRBD2 (7 bases). The CDR3 runs to 15 residues. CDR1 SGHRS and CDR2 YFSETQ come from the germline V gene. V was trimmed by 4 bases and J by 5 bases, leaving 17 bases between them. The CDR3 reads CASSAGGLAQDTQYF. CDR3 in DNA: TGCGCCAGCAGCGCCGGGGGGCTAGCGCAAGATACGCAGTATTTT.

The chain combines TRBV19 with TRBJ1-5; D possibly corresponds to TRBD1 (6 bases). CDR1 is LNHDA and CDR2 is SQIVND in the germline V gene (reference sequence). Trimming removed 3 bases at V and 1 base at J, with 13 bases between. CDR3 length equals 16 residues. The CDR3 is CASSIAGGESNQPQHF. CDR3 DNA: TGTGCCAGTAGTATCGCCGGGGGCGAGAGCAATCAGCCCCAGCATTTT. The full variable domain, in which reference TRBV19 and TRBJ1-5 provide the parts outside the CDR3, is DGGITQSPKYLFRKEGQNVTLSCEQNLNHDAMYWYRQDPGQGLRLIYYSQIVNDFQKGDIAEGYSVSREKKESFPLTVTSAQKNPTAFYLCASSIAGGESNQPQHFGDGTRLSIL.

This chain connects TRBV19 to TRBJ2-7, with D uncertain. CDR1 is LNHDA, CDR2 SQIVND, per germline (reference sequence). This CDR3 is built from 13 residues. Trimming took off 0 bases at V and 5 bases at J, with 8 bases between the two ends. DNA for the CDR3: TGTGCCAGTAGTATAGAGGCGAGGAACGAGCAGTACTTC. Residues: CASSIEARNEQYF.

The chain uses TRBV9 and TRBJ2-7, with 13 bases matching TRBD2. J was trimmed by 5 bases and V by 4 bases; bases with no gene match: 3. CDR1 SGDLS and CDR2 YYNGEE come from the germline V gene. CDR3 length equals 14 residues. The CDR3 loop is CASSPGLAGDEQYF. The CDR3 coding sequence is TGTGCCAGCAGCCCCGGACTAGCGGGGGACGAGCAGTACTTC.

This chain joins TRBV7-8 and TRBJ1-3; 9 bases align to TRBD1. The V gene end was trimmed by 0 bases and the J gene end by 7 bases; junction bases not matched to a gene: 4. The CDR3 sequence is 15 residues long. From germline, CDR1 is SGHVS and CDR2 FQNEAQ. The CDR3 sequence: CASSLAIDRGNTIYF. Written as DNA, the CDR3 is TGTGCCAGCAGCTTAGCAATTGACAGGGGGAACACCATATATTTT.

The CDR3 bases are TGCGCCAGCAGCTTGGCCCGGGGGGGCCCAGATACGCAGTATTTT. As protein: CASSLARGGPDTQYF. The rearrangement uses TRBV5-1 and TRBJ2-3; 8 nucleotides agree with TRBD2. Germline CDR1 reads SGHRS; CDR2 reads YFSETQ. This CDR3 region has 15 residues. Unmatched junction bases numbered 4, after V lost 0 bases and J lost 4 bases.